A single sample is the source of the 14 T cell receptor beta chains below, sequenced in a study of OX40 agonist ivuxolimab in advanced cancers. Here immunoSEQ multiplex PCR was the method, and the copy in TCRdb shows in-frame clones only, minus some. The repertoire holds 45,000 to 60,000 clones, with just over 90% as singletons. This material consisted of CD4+ or CD8+ T cells sorted from blood, taken in a trial of the OX40 agonist ivuxolimab. The receptors here all came from an adult with an advanced solid tumor such as melanoma, head and neck, liver or kidney cancer.

This chain uses TRBV7-2 with TRBJ2-3, with D perhaps matching TRBD1 or TRBD2 (7 bases each). Germline CDR1 and CDR2: SGHTA and FQGNSA. The ends were cut back, 1 base at V and 4 bases at J, with 18 bases in the middle. The CDR3 runs 17 residues. The CDR3 here is CASSLGRGTVRADTQYF. In nucleotides, the CDR3 is TGTGCCAGCAGCTTAGGGCGGGGGACAGTACGTGCAGATACGCAGTATTTT.

The chain is built from TRBV15 and TRBJ2-3; 7 nucleotides align to TRBD2. The trim removed 2 bases at V and 6 bases at J, leaving 5 bases unmatched. The CDR3 sequence is 14 residues long. Germline V gives CDR1 LNHNV, CDR2 YYDKDF (reference sequence). The CDR3 nucleotides read TGTGCCACCAGCAGAAGGCTCGGGGGGGATACGCAGTATTTT. Translated, it gives CATSRRLGGDTQYF.

The genes are TRBV11-2 and TRBJ2-4, with TRBD1 matching over 11 bases. The germline CDR1 and CDR2 sequences are SGHAT and FQNNGV. The CDR3 spans 16 residues. With V trimmed by 5 bases and J by 6 bases, 9 bases remained unmatched. The DNA of the CDR3 is TGTGCCAGCAGCCCTCGGACAGGGGGCGACGGAAACATTCAGTACTTC. Protein sequence: CASSPRTGGDGNIQYF.

The chain carries TRBV7-9 and TRBJ2-7; 8 bases fit TRBD1. CDR1 and CDR2 (germline): SEHNR, FQNEAQ (reference sequence). The CDR3 sequence is 15 residues long. J gave up 3 bases and V 6 bases, and 10 bases lay outside the gene matches. In DNA form, the CDR3 reads TGTGCCAGCAGTTTATACAGGGGGAGCGTCTACGAGCAGTACTTC. This sequence encodes CASSLYRGSVYEQYF. Based on the CDR3 plus reference TRBV7-9 and TRBJ2-7, the full variable domain is DTGVSQNPRHKITKRGQNVTFRCDPISEHNRLYWYRQTLGQGPEFLTYFQNEAQLEKSRLLSDRFSAERPKGSFSTLEIQRTEQGDSAMYLCASSLYRGSVYEQYFGPGTRLTVT.

This CDR3 reads CASSLGGTGALDTQYF. The CDR3 nucleotides read TGCGCCAGCAGCTTGGGAGGGACAGGAGCCCTAGATACGCAGTATTTT. This chain links TRBV5-1 with TRBJ2-3; the match to TRBD1 covers 8 bases. V was pared by 0 bases and J by 5 bases, with 8 bases of the junction left unmatched. The CDR3 extends over 16 amino acids. Germline CDR1 is SGHRS and CDR2 is YFSETQ.

On this clone: At the DNA level, this CDR3 is encoded by other sequences in the same sample as well. This rearrangement joins TRBV5-8 to TRBJ1-2; weak D call: TRBD1 (6 bases). The CDR3 runs to 15 residues. Trimming took 3 bases from V and 8 from J, leaving 20 bases between them. CDR1 and CDR2 from the germline V gene are SGHTS and YDEGEE. In nucleotides, the CDR3 is TGTGCCAGCAGCTGGGGGCGTCGGGGGGGCGAGGGCTACACCTTC. This sequence encodes CASSWGRRGGEGYTF.

This sequence joins TRBV5-1 and TRBJ2-3; D gene unclear. This CDR3 is 14 amino acids long. CDR1 and CDR2 (germline): SGHRS, YFSETQ. Trimming shortened V by 0 bases and J by 1 base, and 6 bases separated the two germline ends. CDR3 in DNA: TGCGCCAGCAGCTTGGCCACGGGCACAGATACGCAGTATTTT. Translating gives CASSLATGTDTQYF.

This sequence joins TRBV7-2 and TRBJ2-1; TRBD2 agrees at 7 bases. The germline gives CDR1 SGHTA, CDR2 FQGNSA. The CDR3 loop spans 13 amino acids. V trimming: 1 base; J trimming: 15 bases; junction bases outside the gene matches: 9. The CDR3 loop reads CASSLGRGRAPFF. The CDR3, as DNA: TGTGCCAGCAGCTTAGGACGTGGGAGGGCCCCGTTCTTC.

This rearrangement joins TRBV5-6 to TRBJ2-1; no clear D gene. Germline V gives CDR1 SGHDT, CDR2 YYEEEE. The V end was cut by 0 bases, the J end by 6 bases, with 4 bases between. This CDR3 comprises 12 residues. CDR3 sequence: CASSLERNEQFF. The CDR3 nucleotides are TGTGCCAGCAGCTTGGAACGCAATGAGCAGTTCTTC.

This chain connects TRBV5-6 to TRBJ2-1; D ambiguous. This CDR3 region has 13 residues. Trimming stripped 3 bases from V and 4 bases from J, with 8 bases between. Germline loops: CDR1 SGHDT, CDR2 YYEEEE. CDR3 residues: CASSSGRYNEQFF. Here the CDR3 DNA reads TGTGCCAGCAGCTCCGGACGGTACAATGAGCAGTTCTTC.

The chain couples TRBV4-3 to TRBJ2-2; D possibly uses TRBD1 or TRBD2 (6 bases each). Germline CDR1 LGHNA, CDR2 YSLEER. There are 14 residues in the CDR3. Trimming cost V 4 bases and J 4 bases, with 10 bases left between them. CDR3 DNA sequence: TGCGCCAGCAGCCCCGGGGGCAGCACCGGGGAGCTGTTTTTT. It codes for CASSPGGSTGELFF.

The sample holds one count of this clone. The CDR3: CSVEIGTAYNEQFF. For the CDR3, the DNA is TGCAGCGTTGAAATTGGGACAGCTTACAATGAGCAGTTCTTC. The chain joins TRBV29-1 to TRBJ2-1; TRBD1 matches 7 bases. Germline trimming cut 2 bases from V and 4 bases from J; bases unmatched to any gene: 5. This CDR3 contains 14 residues. Germline loops: CDR1 SQVTM, CDR2 ANQGSEA.

This chain uses TRBV5-1 with TRBJ2-7; 8 nucleotides match TRBD1. This CDR3 comprises 12 residues. Germline lookup yields CDR1 SGHRS and CDR2 YFSETQ. V gave up 4 bases and J gave up 6 bases; unmatched junction bases: 3. CDR3 sequence: CASSPTGVEQYF. CDR3 coding DNA: TGCGCCAGCAGCCCGACAGGGGTCGAGCAGTACTTC.

This sequence joins TRBV10-3 and TRBJ1-2; D is ambiguous. The CDR3 extends over 14 amino acids. Germline V gene data show CDR1 as ENHRY and CDR2 as SYGVKD. V lost 2 bases and J lost 3, with 10 bases in between. The CDR3 region has the DNA TGTGCCATCAGTGAGGGGGTGCTGGACTATGGCTACACCTTC. Its translation is CAISEGVLDYGYTF.